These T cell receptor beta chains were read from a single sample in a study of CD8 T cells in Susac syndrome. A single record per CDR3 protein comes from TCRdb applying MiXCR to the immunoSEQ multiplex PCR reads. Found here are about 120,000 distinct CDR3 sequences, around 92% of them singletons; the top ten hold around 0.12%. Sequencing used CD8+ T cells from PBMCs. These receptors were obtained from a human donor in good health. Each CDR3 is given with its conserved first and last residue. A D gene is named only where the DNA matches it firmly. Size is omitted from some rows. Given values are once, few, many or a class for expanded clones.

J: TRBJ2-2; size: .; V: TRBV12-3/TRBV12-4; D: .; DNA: TGTGCCAGCAGGGGGGACGCTTATACCGGGGAGCTGTTTTTT; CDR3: CASRGDAYTGELFF
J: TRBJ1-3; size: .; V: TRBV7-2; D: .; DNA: TGTGCCAGCAGTTCAGGGGCCGGGACGGGGAACACCATATATTTT; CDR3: CASSSGAGTGNTIYF
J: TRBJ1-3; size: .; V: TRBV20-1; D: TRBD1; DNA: TGCAGTGCTTCCGGGACAGGGGGCTCGGGAAACACCATATATTTT; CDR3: CSASGTGGSGNTIYF
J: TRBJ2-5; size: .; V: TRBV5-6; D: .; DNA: TGTGCCAGCAGCTCGGGGACATTAGAAGAGACCCAGTACTTC; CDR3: CASSSGTLEETQYF
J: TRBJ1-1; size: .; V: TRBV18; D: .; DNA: TGTGCCAGCTCACCAGGCGCCCCTGTTGACACTGAAGCTTTCTTT; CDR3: CASSPGAPVDTEAFF
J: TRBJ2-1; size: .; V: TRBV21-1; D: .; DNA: TGTGCCAGCAGCATCTGGGGGTACAACAATGAGCAGTTCTTC; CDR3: CASSIWGYNNEQFF
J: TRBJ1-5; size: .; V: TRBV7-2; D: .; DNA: TGTGCCAGCAGCCAAGGGGACACAAATCAGCCCCAGCATTTT; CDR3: CASSQGDTNQPQHF
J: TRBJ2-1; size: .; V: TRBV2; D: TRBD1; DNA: TGTGCCAGCAGTGAAGGGGGACAGGCATACAATGAGCAGTTCTTC; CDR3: CASSEGGQAYNEQFF
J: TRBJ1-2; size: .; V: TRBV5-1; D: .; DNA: TGCGCCAGCAGCTGGGACGTGGGGGACGGAACCTATGGCTACACCTTC; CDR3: CASSWDVGDGTYGYTF
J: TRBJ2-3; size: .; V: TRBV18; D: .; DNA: TGTGCCAGCTCTCCTGACCAAACTAGCACAGATACGCAGTATTTT; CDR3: CASSPDQTSTDTQYF
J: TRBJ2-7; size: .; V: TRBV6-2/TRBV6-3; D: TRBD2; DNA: TGTGTCAGCAGATCAGCGGGGTATCTCCACGAGCAGTACTTC; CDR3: CVSRSAGYLHEQYF
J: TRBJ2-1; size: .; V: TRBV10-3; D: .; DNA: TGTGCCATCAGGGGGGACCTTAGCTCCTACAATGAGCAGTTCTTC; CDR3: CAIRGDLSSYNEQFF
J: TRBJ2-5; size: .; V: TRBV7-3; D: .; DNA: TGTGCCAGCAGCCCTCAAGTCGGGGAGACCCAGTACTTC; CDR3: CASSPQVGETQYF
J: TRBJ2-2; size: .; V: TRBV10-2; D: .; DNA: TGCGCCAGCAAAGCAGGGTCCGCCGGGGAGCTGTTTTTT; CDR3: CASKAGSAGELFF
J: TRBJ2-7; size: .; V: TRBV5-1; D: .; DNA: TGCGCCAGCAGCTTGGATCCCGGCTACGAGCAGTACTTC; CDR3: CASSLDPGYEQYF
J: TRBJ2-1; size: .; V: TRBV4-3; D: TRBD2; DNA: TGCGCCAGCAGCCAAGAAGTCCAGCGGGAGTGGAAGTTTAGCTACAATGAGCAGTTCTTC; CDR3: CASSQEVQREWKFSYNEQFF
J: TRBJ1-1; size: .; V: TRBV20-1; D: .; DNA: TGCAGTGCTTCTACTGGACTGGAAAACACTGAAGCTTTCTTT; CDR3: CSASTGLENTEAFF
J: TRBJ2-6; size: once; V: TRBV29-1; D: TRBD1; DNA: TGCAGCGTTCTGGACAGGGAATCCTCCGGGGCCAACGTCCTGACTTTC; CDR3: CSVLDRESSGANVLTF
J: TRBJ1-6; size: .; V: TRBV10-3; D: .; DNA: TGTGCCATCAGTGTTCCAGGGGATAATTCACCCCTCCACTTT; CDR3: CAISVPGDNSPLHF
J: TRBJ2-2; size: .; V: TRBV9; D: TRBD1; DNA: TGTGCCAGCAGCCCGGGACAGCACACCGGGGAGCTGTTTTTT; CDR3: CASSPGQHTGELFF
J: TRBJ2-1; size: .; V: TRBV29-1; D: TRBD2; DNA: TGCAGCGTTGACCCGGCTAGCGGGAGGGCGAATGAGCAGTTCTTC; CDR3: CSVDPASGRANEQFF
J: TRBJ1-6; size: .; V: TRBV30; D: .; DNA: TGTGCCTGGAGTGACCTAGGGCACTATAATTCACCCCTCCACTTT; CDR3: CAWSDLGHYNSPLHF
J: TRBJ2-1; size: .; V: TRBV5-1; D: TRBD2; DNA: TGCGCCAGCTCCCTGTTGACTAGCGGAGACAATGAGCAGTTCTTC; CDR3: CASSLLTSGDNEQFF
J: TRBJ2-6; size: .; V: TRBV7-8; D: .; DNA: TGTGCCAGCACCTTTGAGGCGCCTGGGGCCAACGTCCTGACTTTC; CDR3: CASTFEAPGANVLTF
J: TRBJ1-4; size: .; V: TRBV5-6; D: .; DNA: TGTGCCAGCAGCCCATGGGGACCCTACAATGAAAAACTGTTTTTT; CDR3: CASSPWGPYNEKLFF
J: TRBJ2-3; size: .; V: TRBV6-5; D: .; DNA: TGTGCCAGCGGGAGTAGCGCAGATACGCAGTATTTT; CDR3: CASGSSADTQYF
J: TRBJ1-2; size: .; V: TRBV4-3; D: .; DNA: TGCGCCAGCAGCCAAGGGGGGGATCCTAACTATGGCTACACCTTC; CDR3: CASSQGGDPNYGYTF
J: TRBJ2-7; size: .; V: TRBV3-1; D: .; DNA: TGTGCCAGCAGCGCCACCGTGGACAGTTCCTACGAGCAGTACTTC; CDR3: CASSATVDSSYEQYF
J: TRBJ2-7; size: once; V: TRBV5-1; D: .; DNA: TGCGCCAGCAGATGGGTCGGGAGTGTCGACGAGCAGTACTTC; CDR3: CASRWVGSVDEQYF
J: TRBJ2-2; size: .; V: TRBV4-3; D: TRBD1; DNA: TGCGCCAGCAGCCAATCAAACAGGGGCACCGGGGAGCTGTTTTTT; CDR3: CASSQSNRGTGELFF
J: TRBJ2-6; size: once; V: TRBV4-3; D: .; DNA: TGCGCCAGCAGCGGCTACTCTGGGGCCAACGTCCTGACTTTC; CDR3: CASSGYSGANVLTF
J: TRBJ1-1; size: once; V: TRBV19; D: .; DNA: TGTGCCAGTAGTATACACGGAACGAACACTGAAGCTTTCTTT; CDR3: CASSIHGTNTEAFF
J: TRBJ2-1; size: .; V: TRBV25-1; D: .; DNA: TGTGCCAGCAGTGTTTGGGGGTCCTACAATGAGCAGTTCTTC; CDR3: CASSVWGSYNEQFF
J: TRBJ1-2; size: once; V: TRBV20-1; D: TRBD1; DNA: TGCAGTGCCCGGACAGGGGCGACTAACTATGGCTACACCTTC; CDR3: CSARTGATNYGYTF
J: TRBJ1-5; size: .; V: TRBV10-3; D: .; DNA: TGTGCCATCAGTGAACCAGGTCGAAGCAATCAGCCCCAGCATTTT; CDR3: CAISEPGRSNQPQHF
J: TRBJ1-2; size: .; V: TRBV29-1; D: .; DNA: TGCAGCGTGTCCCGGGCCTTGCGACTTGAGGGCTACACCTTC; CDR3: CSVSRALRLEGYTF
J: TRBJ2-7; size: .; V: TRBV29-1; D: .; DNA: TGCAGCGTTCAAGGGCTTTACGAGCAGTACTTC; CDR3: CSVQGLYEQYF
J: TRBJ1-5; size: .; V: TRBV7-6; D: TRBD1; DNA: TGTGCCAGCAGCTCGACGACAGGGTGGGGTCAGCCCCAGCATTTT; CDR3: CASSSTTGWGQPQHF